The 28 T cell receptor beta chains below all came from one sample that was sequenced in a study of blood T cells in healthy people across ages. PCR was performed a second time for 7 to 11 cycles using a sample-barcoded 5' primer and a J-beta primer mix. TCRdb re-called the 5' RACE reads through MiXCR, storing one row per CDR3 protein. The table records approximately 1.5 million distinct CDR3 sequences, about 35% of them present only once. The sequenced sample consisted of blood. All receptors derive from a woman under 40 in good health.

This rearrangement joins TRBV21-1 to TRBJ1-1; the listed D gene, TRBD1, was not tested against the DNA. TRBV21-1 is deemed a pseudogene. The length of the CDR3 is 13 residues. DNA of the CDR3: TGTGCCAACACCAAGGGGGCAGCCCCATCAGCTTTCTTT. It specifies CANTKGAAPSAFF.

The gene calls are TRBV2 and TRBJ2-1, with D uncertain. CDR1 and CDR2 (germline): SNHLY, FYNNEI. V was cut by 10 bases and J by 12 bases, with 10 bases left in between. This CDR3 region has 9 residues. The chain's CDR3 is CAITGTQFF. The CDR3 bases are TGTGCCATCACCGGTACGCAGTTCTTC. The variable domain in full, completed from reference TRBV2 and TRBJ2-1, reads EPEVTQTPSHQVTQMGQEVILRCVPISNHLYFYWYRQILGQKVEFLVSFYNNEISEKSEIFDDQFSVERPDGSNFTLKIRSTKLEDSAMYFCAITGTQFFGPGTRLTVL.

This clonotype was counted at least ten times. This chain links TRBV6-1 with TRBJ2-7; perhaps TRBD1 as D (7 bases). V lost 4 bases to trimming and J lost 4 bases, with 14 bases between them. The CDR3 has 14 residues. Looked up from germline, CDR1 is MNHNS and CDR2 is SASEGT. CDR3 region: CASSGQGGAYEQYF. The CDR3 nucleotides are TGTGCCAGCAGTGGACAGGGAGGTGCGTACGAGCAGTACTTC.

The chain joins TRBV4-1 to TRBJ2-7, with a weak D call TRBD2 (6 bases). The CDR3 is 14 amino acids. CDR1 and CDR2 from the germline V gene are MGHRA and YSYEKL. V was clipped by 3 bases and J by 3 bases, with 12 bases between them. The CDR3 region is CASSHSGGLYEQYF. The CDR3 region has the DNA TGCGCCAGCAGCCATAGCGGAGGACTCTACGAGCAGTACTTC.

This chain joins TRBV27 and TRBJ2-2; 7 bases map to TRBD1. V trimming: 6 bases; J trimming: 7 bases; junction bases outside the gene matches: 5. In germline, CDR1 is MNHEY, CDR2 SMNVEV (reference sequence). CDR3 size: 13 residues. The CDR3 DNA reads TGTGCCAGCAGGCGACAGGGTGACGGGGAGCTGTTTTTT. Protein sequence: CASRRQGDGELFF.

In regard to this clonotype: Just one base apart from a much larger clone, this may be a read error. Here the CDR3 reads CSVRITGQTSTDTQYF. CDR3 in DNA: TGCAGCGTTCGCATAACCGGACAGACCAGCACAGATACGCAGTATTTT. This chain connects TRBV29-1 to TRBJ2-3, with D perhaps TRBD1 (6 bases). The CDR3 runs to 16 residues. V gave up 5 bases and J gave up 0 bases, with 18 bases separating them. Germline V gives CDR1 SQVTM, CDR2 ANQGSEA.

V usage is TRBV9 and J usage is TRBJ2-1, with TRBD2 matching 9 bases. V shed 0 bases and J 5 bases; nucleotides not matched to a gene: 3. Germline assignment: CDR1 SGDLS and CDR2 YYNGEE. The CDR3 has 15 residues. CDR3 protein: CASSVGGGGDNEQFF. For the CDR3, the DNA is TGTGCCAGCAGCGTAGGTGGCGGGGGGGACAATGAGCAGTTCTTC.

In DNA form, the CDR3 reads TGCAGTGCTGTCTCCGGGACAGGGTTGATCGAGCAGTACTTC. Residues: CSAVSGTGLIEQYF. The V gene is TRBV20-1, the J gene TRBJ2-7; 9 bases map to TRBD1. From germline, CDR1 is DFQATT and CDR2 SNEGSKA (reference sequence). V shed 5 bases, J shed 6 bases, and the junction held 11 bases outside the gene matches. The CDR3 runs to 14 residues.

The chain uses TRBV20-1 and TRBJ1-2; 9 positions agree with TRBD1. The CDR3 totals 14 residues. Trimming cost V 0 bases and J 7 bases; bases outside gene matches: 6. The germline V gene encodes CDR1 DFQATT and CDR2 SNEGSKA (reference sequence). The CDR3 DNA is TGCAGTGCTAGAGATTTGGTGGGACAGGGTGGCTACACCTTC. Translation: CSARDLVGQGGYTF.

The chain joins TRBV29-1 to TRBJ1-1; no definite D call. This CDR3 contains 14 residues. The V gene's germline CDR1 is SQVTM and CDR2 ANQGSEA. Trimming removed 4 bases at V and 0 bases at J, with 12 bases between. CDR3 sequence reads: CSVVSAPLNTEAFF. The CDR3 DNA reads as TGCAGCGTTGTCTCGGCGCCCTTGAACACTGAAGCTTTCTTT. The full variable domain, completed using reference TRBV29-1 and TRBJ1-1, is SAVISQKPSRDICQRGTSLTIQCQVDSQVTMMFWYRQQPGQSLTLIATANQGSEATYESGFVIDKFPISRPNLTFSTLTVSNMSPEDSSIYLCSVVSAPLNTEAFFGQGTRLTVV.

The rearrangement uses TRBV20-1 and TRBJ2-7; 10 nucleotides line up with TRBD2. The CDR3 totals 13 residues. Per the germline V gene, CDR1 is DFQATT and CDR2 is SNEGSKA (reference sequence). The ends lost 6 bases at V and 7 bases at J; junction bases unmatched: 9. The CDR3 is CSAQREGLGEQYF. The CDR3 bases are TGCAGTGCCCAGCGGGAGGGCCTCGGGGAGCAGTACTTC.

CDR3 residues: CASRRLATNEKLFF. The CDR3 nucleotides read TGTGCCAGCAGGCGACTAGCAACTAATGAAAAACTGTTTTTT. The rearrangement links TRBV6-1 to TRBJ1-4; D is ambiguous. The CDR3 extends over 14 amino acids. V lost 6 bases and J 0 bases, leaving 8 bases between the germline ends. Germline CDR1 is MNHNS and CDR2 is SASEGT.

This clonotype was seen a handful of times. The V gene is TRBV5-1, the J gene TRBJ1-2; D remains unclear. The CDR3 sequence is 13 residues long. V gave up 0 bases and J gave up 5 bases, with 8 bases separating them. Germline-derived CDR1 and CDR2 are SGHRS and YFSETQ. The chain's CDR3 is CASSLDQRYGYTF. The CDR3 DNA reads as TGCGCCAGCAGCTTGGACCAGCGTTATGGCTACACCTTC.

This clonotype was observed a handful of times. The chain recombines TRBV29-1 with TRBJ1-4, with D maybe TRBD1 (5 bases). The CDR3 sequence is 12 residues long. V lost 7 bases and J 11 bases, leaving 17 bases between the germline ends. The germline V gene has CDR1 SQVTM and CDR2 ANQGSEA. CDR3 region: CSGWDPGEKLFF. In nucleotides, the CDR3 is TGCAGCGGGTGGGACCCGGGGGAGAAACTGTTTTTT.

This clonotype was observed a few times. The chain links TRBV2 to TRBJ1-2; unclear D gene. The germline gives CDR1 SNHLY, CDR2 FYNNEI. There are 14 residues in the CDR3. Trimming took 7 bases from V and 9 from J, leaving 21 bases between them. Written as DNA, the CDR3 is TGTGCCAGCATTTTGACCGGACTGACGTGGAGCTACACCTTC. Its protein product is CASILTGLTWSYTF.

Worth noting for this clonotype: A read error is likely, as this CDR3 ends without the conserved phenylalanine or tryptophan. This chain links TRBV9 with TRBJ2-1; TRBD2 agrees at 9 bases. The CDR3 has 15 amino acids. Germline assignment: CDR1 SGDLS and CDR2 YYNGEE. Germline trimming cut 4 bases from V and 2 bases from J; bases unmatched to any gene: 4. The CDR3 nucleotides are TGTGCCAGCAGCTTTAGCGGGAGTGCCTACAATGAGCAGTTCGTC. The encoded protein is CASSFSGSAYNEQFV.

The chain joins TRBV7-9 to TRBJ2-3; D possibly corresponds to TRBD1 (6 bases). The germline V and J ends were trimmed by 8 bases and 0 bases, with 15 bases remaining between them. Germline CDR1 SEHNR, CDR2 FQNEAQ (reference sequence). The CDR3 spans 15 residues. CDR3 sequence (DNA): TGTGCCAGCTGTGATATAGGGGGAAGCACAGATACGCAGTATTTT. As protein: CASCDIGGSTDTQYF.

The count of this clonotype is one. A read error may account for a junction end that differs from germline. The CDR3: CASSLSPRTGTQYF. CDR3 DNA: TGTGCCAGCAGTTTGTCCCCCAGGACAGGTACGCAGTATTTT. The chain carries TRBV27 and TRBJ2-3; the match to TRBD1 covers 7 bases. The CDR3 runs 14 residues. Germline assignment: CDR1 MNHEY and CDR2 SMNVEV (reference sequence).

This clonotype appeared a few times. This sequence joins TRBV9 and TRBJ2-1; 13 nucleotides agree with TRBD2. V lost 3 bases and J lost 10; bases outside the gene matches: 13. Germline CDR1 and CDR2: SGDLS and YYNGEE. This CDR3 comprises 17 residues. CDR3 protein: CASSALQLAGGRREQFF. CDR3 nucleotide sequence: TGTGCCAGCAGCGCGTTACAACTAGCGGGGGGGCGGAGGGAGCAGTTCTTC.

This chain uses TRBV20-1 with TRBJ2-2; 7 bases are a match to TRBD1. The CDR3 consists of 14 residues. CDR1 is DFQATT and CDR2 is SNEGSKA in the germline V gene (reference sequence). The J segment lost 5 bases and the V segment lost 0 bases, leaving 3 bases of the junction unmatched. This chain's CDR3 is CSARETGRTGELFF. Written as DNA, the CDR3 is TGCAGTGCTAGAGAGACAGGGCGAACCGGGGAGCTGTTTTTT.

This sequence joins TRBV20-1 and TRBJ2-2; 7 bases are shared with TRBD2. CDR1 and CDR2 (germline): DFQATT, SNEGSKA (reference sequence). The junction had 12 bases not matched to a gene; V was cut back by 6 bases and J by 5 bases. CDR3 length: 15 amino acids. The CDR3 spells CSATVGGLRTGELFF. For the CDR3, the DNA is TGCAGTGCGACGGTGGGGGGACTAAGAACCGGGGAGCTGTTTTTT.

This clonotype occurred a few times. A much larger clone differs from this one at a single base, so this may be a read error. This chain links TRBV10-1 with TRBJ2-7; 8 bases match TRBD2. Germline CDR1 reads WNHNN; CDR2 reads SYGVQD (reference sequence). There are 14 residues in the CDR3. CDR3 amino acids: CASRESGLAYEQYF. CDR3 coding DNA: TGCGCCAGCAGGGAGTCGGGACTAGCCTACGAGCAGTACTTC.

This clonotype was seen more than once but under ten times. The V gene is TRBV27, the J gene TRBJ2-4; possibly TRBD1 for D (6 bases). The CDR3 runs to 16 residues. With 3 bases removed from V and 0 bases from J, the gap between germline ends came to 12 bases. In germline, CDR1 is MNHEY, CDR2 SMNVEV (reference sequence). DNA for the CDR3: TGTGCCAGCAGTTTTGGAACAGGGTTAGCCAAAAACATTCAGTACTTC. Translated, it gives CASSFGTGLAKNIQYF.

This clonotype showed up just a few times. The genes are TRBV20-1 and TRBJ2-3; TRBD2 matches at 9 bases. The ends lost 5 bases at V and 4 bases at J; junction bases unmatched: 7. Germline CDR1 DFQATT, CDR2 SNEGSKA (reference sequence). The CDR3 length is 14 residues. The CDR3 sequence is CSAGYSGSSDTQYF. The CDR3 DNA is TGCAGTGCTGGATATAGCGGGAGTTCAGATACGCAGTATTTT.

The V gene is TRBV20-1, the J gene TRBJ1-6; D gene ambiguous. The V end was cut by 4 bases, the J end by 5 bases, with 9 bases between. The CDR3 consists of 13 residues. Germline V gene lookup returns CDR1 DFQATT and CDR2 SNEGSKA (reference sequence). This CDR3 reads CSANSGNNSPLHF. The CDR3 nucleotides are TGCAGTGCTAACAGCGGAAATAATTCACCCCTCCACTTT.

In regard to this clonotype: The junction and the germline gene differ at one end; a read error may be behind it. The chain carries TRBV4-1 and TRBJ2-5, with D tentatively TRBD2 (7 bases). CDR1 is MGHRA, CDR2 YSYEKL, per germline. The CDR3 runs to 18 residues. The CDR3 protein is CASSQGGRIPGGRETQYF. The CDR3 DNA reads TGCGCCAGTAGCCAAGGGGGAAGGATCCCGGGAGGTAGGGAGACCCAGTACTTC.

Only a few counts were recorded for this clonotype. The V call is TRBV6-5, the J call TRBJ2-4; 12 positions agree with TRBD1. The J call may be wrong; the DNA end is better matched by TRBJ2-7. CDR3 size: 16 residues. Germline CDR1 MNHEY, CDR2 SVGAGI. The CDR3 coding sequence is TGTGCCAGCAGTCAACCCCCGGGACAGGGGGCCGACGAGCAGTACTTC. This encodes CASSQPPGQGADEQYF.

There are a few counts of this clonotype. This chain joins TRBV27 and TRBJ2-7; D may match TRBD1 or TRBD2 (5 bases each). This CDR3 has 14 amino acids. Germline loops: CDR1 MNHEY, CDR2 SMNVEV (reference sequence). The V gene lost 9 bases and the J gene lost 2 bases, with 17 bases spanning the gap. The CDR3 nucleotides are TGTGCCAGGGCCCCCAGGGAGTCCCCCTACGAGCAGTACTTC. This sequence encodes CARAPRESPYEQYF.